This TCR beta chain is from a study of CD8 T cells in ankylosing spondylitis. Germline V gene sequence: CDR1 DFQATT, CDR2 SNEGSKA (reference sequence). This CDR3 comprises 15 residues. V trimming: 5 bases; J trimming: 1 base; junction bases outside the gene matches: 10. The table lists this clonotype with a few counts. The antigen is unknown. Study-wide results and caveats: In ankylosing spondylitis blood, a motif of roughly 8 highly homologous TCR beta variants appeared characteristic. Matched ankylosing spondylitis synovial fluid reportedly contained a significantly enriched population of disease-linked clones. Disease-linked clones were CD8+ and relatively rare in peripheral blood.

Molecular-barcoded quantitative 5'-RACE produced these TCR beta libraries. From the 5' RACE reads, TCRdb called clonotypes with MiXCR, one entry per CDR3 protein. The sample carries around 480,000 distinct CDR3 sequences, 17% recorded once. The chain carries TRBV20-1 and TRBJ2-5, with 7 bases aligning to TRBD2. Sequencing used blood, either unsorted or a sorted T cell fraction (not recorded which). This clonotype was obtained from a male donor with ankylosing spondylitis. The CDR3 loop is CSAPTSSSSQETQYF. As DNA, the CDR3 is TGCAGTGCTCCGACTAGCTCCTCTTCCCAAGAGACCCAGTACTTC.